This T cell receptor (beta chain) was found in a study of early T cells in non-severe SARS-CoV-2 infection. Overall study: The chains were unpaired, and the sequenced material was bulk RNA from unsorted whole blood.

Attached unique molecular identifiers marked individual cDNA molecules. TCRdb reanalysed the 5' RACE reads using MiXCR and keeps one entry per CDR3 protein. The sample holds about 54,000 distinct CDR3 sequences, about 6.4% seen once. Regarding the study as a whole: VDJdb matching favored anti-spike CD8 responses, missing private and CD4 specificities.

Germline CDR1 SGDLS, CDR2 YYNGEE. This CDR3 region has 13 residues. J lost 6 bases, V lost 3 bases, and 5 bases had no gene match. This clonotype was detected ten times or more. Its specificity is unknown. The clonotype was recovered from an adult who was a healthcare worker with PCR-confirmed SARS-CoV-2 infection or an uninfected control (not recorded which). The sample here was whole blood, taken at baseline. The chain joins TRBV9 to TRBJ2-7; 8 bases map to TRBD1. The CDR3 loop reads CASSDGQGGEQYF. In nucleotides, the CDR3 is TGTGCCAGCAGCGACGGACAGGGAGGCGAGCAGTACTTC. The complete variable domain, with remaining parts taken from reference TRBV9 and TRBJ2-7, reads DSGVTQTPKHLITATGQRVTLRCSPRSGDLSVYWYQQSLDQGLQFLIQYYNGEERAKGNILERFSAQQFPDLHSELNLSSLELGDSALYFCASSDGQGGEQYFGPGTRLTVT.